The entry below describes one TCR beta chain. This specimen comes from a study of blood T cell repertoires in COVID-19. Germline values: CDR1 LGHNA, CDR2 YSLEER. CDR3 length equals 16 residues. Germline trimming cut 3 bases from V and 1 base from J; bases unmatched to any gene: 7. The protocol was immunoSEQ multiplex PCR, while the TCRdb copy is restricted to in-frame clones and leaves out a portion. The sample contains about 380,000 clones, around 90% of which appear only once. Material: PBMCs or T cells enriched from blood (not recorded which). The clonotype comes from a woman between 18 and 30 years old who had recovered from COVID-19. This chain connects TRBV4-3 to TRBJ1-2, with 8 bases aligning to TRBD1. CDR3 protein: CASSHLGQAHNYGYTF. As DNA, the CDR3 is TGCGCCAGCAGCCACCTGGGACAGGCACATAACTATGGCTACACCTTC.